This T cell receptor (beta chain) was recovered during a study of type 1 regulatory T cells. Study at large: An in vitro protocol generated T-allo10, a Tr1-enriched, alloantigen-specific CD4 T cell product.

V was trimmed by 0 bases and J by 8 bases, leaving 8 bases between them. The germline V gene has CDR1 SGHRS and CDR2 YFSETQ. The CDR3 length is 12 residues. This clonotype was detected once. Its antigen is unidentified. The graft donor-derived T-allo10 cells reportedly recognize host alloantigens, are anergic, and suppress alloantigen-specifically. TCRdb used MiXCR to reprocess the reads, holding one entry per CDR3 protein. The sample has fewer than 70,000 distinct CDR3 sequences, around 60% seen once. The receptor was derived from a human donor in good health. What was sequenced was cultured T cells, either the whole culture or a sorted T cell fraction (not recorded which). The subset denotes: Tr1-enriched cell product generated in vitro against host alloantigens. J is TRBJ1-2 and V is TRBV5-1; D remains ambiguous. CDR3 nucleotide sequence: TGCGCCAGCAGCTTGGATCGGGAGGGCTACACCTTC. Residues: CASSLDREGYTF.